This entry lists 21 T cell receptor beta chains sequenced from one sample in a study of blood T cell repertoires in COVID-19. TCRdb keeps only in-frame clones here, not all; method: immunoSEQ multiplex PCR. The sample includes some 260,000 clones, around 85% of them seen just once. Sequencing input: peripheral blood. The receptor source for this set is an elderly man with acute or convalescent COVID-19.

The CDR3 here is CATSDASGGASWVEQFF. The CDR3 coding sequence is TGTGCCACCAGTGATGCTAGCGGGGGGGCAAGTTGGGTTGAGCAGTTCTTC. This chain joins TRBV24-1 and TRBJ2-1; TRBD2 agrees at 12 bases. V was clipped by 3 bases and J by 9 bases; unmatched bases: 11. There are 17 residues in the CDR3. CDR1 is KGHDR and CDR2 is SFDVKD in the germline V gene.

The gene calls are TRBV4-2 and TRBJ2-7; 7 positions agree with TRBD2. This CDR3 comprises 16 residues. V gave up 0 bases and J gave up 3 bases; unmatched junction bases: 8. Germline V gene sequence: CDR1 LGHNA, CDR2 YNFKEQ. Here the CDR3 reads CASSQEWLAGLYEQYF. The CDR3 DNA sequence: TGTGCCAGCAGCCAAGAGTGGTTAGCGGGCCTCTACGAGCAGTACTTC.

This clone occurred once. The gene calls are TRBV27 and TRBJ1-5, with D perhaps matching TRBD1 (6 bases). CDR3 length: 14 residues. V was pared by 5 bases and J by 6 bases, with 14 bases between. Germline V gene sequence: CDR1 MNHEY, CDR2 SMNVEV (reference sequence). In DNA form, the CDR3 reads TGTGCCAGCAGTCTCACAGGGATAGGTCAGCCCCAGCATTTT. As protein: CASSLTGIGQPQHF.

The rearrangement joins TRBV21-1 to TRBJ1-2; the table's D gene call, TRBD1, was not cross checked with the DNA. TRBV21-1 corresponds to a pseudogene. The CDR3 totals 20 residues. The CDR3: CASGVQGVIISGVSNYGYTF. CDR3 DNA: TGTGCCAGCGGGGTTCAGGGGGTGATAATTTCAGGGGTATCTAACTATGGCTACACCTTC.

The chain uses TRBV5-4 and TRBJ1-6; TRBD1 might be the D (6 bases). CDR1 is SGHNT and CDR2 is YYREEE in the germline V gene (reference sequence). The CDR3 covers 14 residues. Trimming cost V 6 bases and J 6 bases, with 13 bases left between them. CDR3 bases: TGTGCCAGCACCTCGACAGGTTCTAATTCACCCCTCCACTTT. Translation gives CASTSTGSNSPLHF.

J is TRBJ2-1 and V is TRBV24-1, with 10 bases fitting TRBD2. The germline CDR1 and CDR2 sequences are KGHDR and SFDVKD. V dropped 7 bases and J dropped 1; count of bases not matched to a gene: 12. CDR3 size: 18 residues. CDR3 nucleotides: TGTGCCACCAGCCTTCGGGTAGCGGGGGGCAAATCCTACAATGAGCAGTTCTTC. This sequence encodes CATSLRVAGGKSYNEQFF.

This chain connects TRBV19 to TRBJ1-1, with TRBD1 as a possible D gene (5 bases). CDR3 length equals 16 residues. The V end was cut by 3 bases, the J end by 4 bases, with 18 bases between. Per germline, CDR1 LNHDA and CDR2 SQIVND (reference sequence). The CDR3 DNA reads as TGTGCCAGTAGTATCGTCCTGCGGCAGGGCGGCACTGAAGCTTTCTTT. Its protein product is CASSIVLRQGGTEAFF.

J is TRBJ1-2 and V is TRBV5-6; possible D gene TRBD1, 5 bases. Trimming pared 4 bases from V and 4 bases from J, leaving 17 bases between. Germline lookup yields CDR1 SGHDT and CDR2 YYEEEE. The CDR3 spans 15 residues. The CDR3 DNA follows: TGTGCCAGCAGCCCCGGCAGCGGGGGGGGCTATGGCTACACCTTC. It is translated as CASSPGSGGGYGYTF. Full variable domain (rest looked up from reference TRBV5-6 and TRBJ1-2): DAGVTQSPTHLIKTRGQQVTLRCSPKSGHDTVSWYQQALGQGPQFIFQYYEEEERQRGNFPDRFSGHQFPNYSSELNVNALLLGDSALYLCASSPGSGGGYGYTFGSGTRLTVV.

Here the CDR3 DNA reads TGTGCCATCAGTGAAAGAACAGGGGGTTCTGAAGCTTTCTTT. Its translation is CAISERTGGSEAFF. This sequence joins TRBV10-3 and TRBJ1-1, with 8 bases that match TRBD1. Germline loops: CDR1 ENHRY, CDR2 SYGVKD. The CDR3 extends over 14 amino acids. Unmatched junction bases numbered 6, after V lost 3 bases and J lost 6 bases.

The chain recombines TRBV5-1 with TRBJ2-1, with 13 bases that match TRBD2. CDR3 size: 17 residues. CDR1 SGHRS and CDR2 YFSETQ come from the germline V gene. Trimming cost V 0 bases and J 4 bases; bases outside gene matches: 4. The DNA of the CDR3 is TGCGCCAGCAGCTTGGCACGGACTAGCGGGGGTTACAATGAGCAGTTCTTC. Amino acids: CASSLARTSGGYNEQFF. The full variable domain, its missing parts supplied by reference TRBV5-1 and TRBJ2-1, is KAGVTQTPRYLIKTRGQQVTLSCSPISGHRSVSWYQQTPGQGLQFLFEYFSETQRNKGNFPGRFSGRQFSNSRSEMNVSTLELGDSALYLCASSLARTSGGYNEQFFGPGTRLTVL.

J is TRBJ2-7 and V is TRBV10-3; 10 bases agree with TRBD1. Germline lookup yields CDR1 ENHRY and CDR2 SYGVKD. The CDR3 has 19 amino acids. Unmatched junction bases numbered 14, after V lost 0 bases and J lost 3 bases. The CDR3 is CAISESGGGGQGKLYEQYF. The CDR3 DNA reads TGTGCCATCAGTGAGTCGGGCGGCGGGGGACAGGGGAAACTCTACGAGCAGTACTTC.

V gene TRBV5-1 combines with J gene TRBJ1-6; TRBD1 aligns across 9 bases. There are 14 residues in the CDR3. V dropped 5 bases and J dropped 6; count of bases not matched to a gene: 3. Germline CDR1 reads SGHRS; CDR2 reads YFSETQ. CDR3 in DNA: TGCGCCAGCAGTCCGGACAGGGGTAATTCACCCCTCCACTTT. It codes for CASSPDRGNSPLHF.

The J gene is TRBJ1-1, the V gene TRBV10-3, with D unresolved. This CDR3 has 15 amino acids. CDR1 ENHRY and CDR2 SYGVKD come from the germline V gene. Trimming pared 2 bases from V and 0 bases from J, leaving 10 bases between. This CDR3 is CAISEGQELNTEAFF. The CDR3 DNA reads TGTGCCATCAGTGAGGGGCAGGAACTGAACACTGAAGCTTTCTTT.

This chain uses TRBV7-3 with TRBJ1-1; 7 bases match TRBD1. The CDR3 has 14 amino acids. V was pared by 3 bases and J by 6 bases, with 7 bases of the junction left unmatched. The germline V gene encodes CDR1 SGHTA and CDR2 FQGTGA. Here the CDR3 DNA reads TGTGCCAGCAGCTTGGGACAGCGATCACCTGAAGCTTTCTTT. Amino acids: CASSLGQRSPEAFF.

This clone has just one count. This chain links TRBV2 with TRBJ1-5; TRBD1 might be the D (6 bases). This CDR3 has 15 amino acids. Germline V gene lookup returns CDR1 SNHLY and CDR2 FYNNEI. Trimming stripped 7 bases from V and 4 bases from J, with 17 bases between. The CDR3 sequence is CASTQGTGHNQPQHF. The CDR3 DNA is TGTGCCAGCACCCAAGGTACAGGGCATAATCAGCCCCAGCATTTT.

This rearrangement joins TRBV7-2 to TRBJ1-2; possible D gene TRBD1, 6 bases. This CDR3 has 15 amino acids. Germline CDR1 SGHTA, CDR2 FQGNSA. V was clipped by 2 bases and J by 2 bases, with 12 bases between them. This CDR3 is CASSLPTGMNYGYTF. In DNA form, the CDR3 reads TGTGCCAGCAGCTTACCTACAGGGATGAACTATGGCTACACCTTC.

The CDR3 protein is CATRGTGTGGTGELFF. The DNA for the CDR3 is TGTGCCACCAGGGGTACCGGGACAGGGGGGACCGGGGAGCTGTTTTTT. The chain uses TRBV24-1 and TRBJ2-2; 11 bases agree with TRBD1. CDR3 size: 16 residues. Germline loops: CDR1 KGHDR, CDR2 SFDVKD. Trimming at V came to 7 bases and at J to 5 bases, leaving 8 bases not matched to a gene.

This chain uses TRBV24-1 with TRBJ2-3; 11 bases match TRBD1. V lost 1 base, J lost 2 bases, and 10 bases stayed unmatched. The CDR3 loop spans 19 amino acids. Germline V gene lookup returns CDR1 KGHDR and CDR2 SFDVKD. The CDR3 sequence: CATSDFGTGGRKFTDTQYF. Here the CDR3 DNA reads TGTGCCACCAGTGATTTCGGGACAGGGGGGCGGAAGTTCACAGATACGCAGTATTTT.

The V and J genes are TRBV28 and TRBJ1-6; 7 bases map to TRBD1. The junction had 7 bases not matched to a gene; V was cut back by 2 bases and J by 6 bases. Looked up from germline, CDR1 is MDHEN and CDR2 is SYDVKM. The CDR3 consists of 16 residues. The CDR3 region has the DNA TGTGCCAGCAGTTTAATATGGGGACAGATTAATTCACCCCTCCACTTT. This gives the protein CASSLIWGQINSPLHF.

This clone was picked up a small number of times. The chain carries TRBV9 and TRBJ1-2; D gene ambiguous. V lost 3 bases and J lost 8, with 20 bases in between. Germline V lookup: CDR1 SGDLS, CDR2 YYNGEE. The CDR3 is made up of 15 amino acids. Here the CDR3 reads CASSGSGEGLKGYTF. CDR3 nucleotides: TGTGCCAGCAGCGGATCGGGCGAGGGCCTTAAGGGCTACACCTTC. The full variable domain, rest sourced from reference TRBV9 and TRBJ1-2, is DSGVTQTPKHLITATGQRVTLRCSPRSGDLSVYWYQQSLDQGLQFLIQYYNGEERAKGNILERFSAQQFPDLHSELNLSSLELGDSALYFCASSGSGEGLKGYTFGSGTRLTVV.

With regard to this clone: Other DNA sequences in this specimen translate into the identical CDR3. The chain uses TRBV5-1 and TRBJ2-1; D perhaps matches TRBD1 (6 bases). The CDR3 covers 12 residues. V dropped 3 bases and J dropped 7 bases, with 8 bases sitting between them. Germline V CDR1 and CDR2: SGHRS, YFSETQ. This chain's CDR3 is CASSSQGNEQFF. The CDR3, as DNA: TGCGCCAGCAGCTCTCAGGGGAATGAGCAGTTCTTC.